The 8 T cell receptor beta chains listed next were all sequenced from one sample in a study of T cells in Graves' hyperthyroidism and ophthalmopathy. TCR beta CDR3 regions were amplified from RNA. Carried out on the TCR CDR3, a first-round RT-PCR used the HTBI primer set. TCRdb passed the multiplex PCR reads through MiXCR, listing each CDR3 protein once. The sample gives over 550,000 distinct CDR3 sequences, around 17% of which show up once; 15% to 20% is in the top ten. The sample comprised blood. These receptors were obtained from a woman between 18 and 29 years old with Graves' hyperthyroidism.

In DNA form, the CDR3 reads TGCGCCAGCAGCCAAGCCCCTAGCGGGGGGGCCGAGACCCAGTACTTC. Protein: CASSQAPSGGAETQYF. This rearrangement joins TRBV4-3 to TRBJ2-5; TRBD2 matches 12 bases. This CDR3 is 16 amino acids long. J was trimmed by 5 bases and V by 1 base; bases with no gene match: 5. Germline CDR1 LGHNA, CDR2 YSLEER.

At least ten counts were recorded for this clonotype. This chain uses TRBV9 with TRBJ2-1; D assignment may be TRBD1 or TRBD2 (7 bases each). Trimming removed 0 bases from V and 8 bases from J, with 12 bases in between. The germline V gene encodes CDR1 SGDLS and CDR2 YYNGEE. The CDR3 is 14 amino acids. CDR3 loop: CASSVVQGGDEQFF. CDR3 DNA: TGTGCCAGCAGCGTAGTCCAGGGGGGGGATGAGCAGTTCTTC. The variable domain in full, with the rest retrieved from reference TRBV9 and TRBJ2-1, is DSGVTQTPKHLITATGQRVTLRCSPRSGDLSVYWYQQSLDQGLQFLIQYYNGEERAKGNILERFSAQQFPDLHSELNLSSLELGDSALYFCASSVVQGGDEQFFGPGTRLTVL.

This clonotype was counted a few times. This chain uses TRBV19 with TRBJ2-3, with 8 positions matching TRBD2. Germline V gene sequence: CDR1 LNHDA, CDR2 SQIVND (reference sequence). V shed 8 bases and J 5 bases; nucleotides not matched to a gene: 6. The CDR3 covers 13 residues. DNA of the CDR3: TGTGCCAGTGGACTAGCTGGCGGAGATACGCAGTATTTT. It encodes CASGLAGGDTQYF.

The table lists this clonotype with many counts. V and J are TRBV11-3 and TRBJ1-1; a weak D match, TRBD1 (6 bases). Germline values: CDR1 SGHNT, CDR2 YENEEA. CDR3 length: 15 residues. Trimming removed 0 bases from V and 1 base from J, with 9 bases in between. CDR3 sequence (DNA): TGTGCCAGCAGCTTAGAGGGGGCCTCGAACACTGAAGCTTTCTTT. Its translation: CASSLEGASNTEAFF.

This rearrangement joins TRBV7-9 to TRBJ1-4; 7 positions agree with TRBD1. The V gene's germline CDR1 is SEHNR and CDR2 FQNEAQ (reference sequence). V lost 6 bases to trimming and J lost 7 bases; unmatched junction nucleotides: 5. CDR3 length equals 13 residues. The CDR3 DNA is TGTGCCAGCAGACAGGGGTTTGGTGAAAAACTGTTTTTT. It translates to CASRQGFGEKLFF.

The chain is built from TRBV11-2 and TRBJ2-7, with a tentative D call TRBD2 (5 bases). V lost 6 bases, J lost 0 bases, and 9 bases lay in between. CDR1 SGHAT and CDR2 FQNNGV come from the germline V gene. This CDR3 contains 13 residues. The CDR3 reads CASRFRGSYEQYF. The CDR3 nucleotides are TGTGCCAGCAGATTCCGGGGCTCCTACGAGCAGTACTTC.

The rearrangement joins TRBV20-1 to TRBJ1-2; 12 bases match TRBD1. CDR1 and CDR2 (germline): DFQATT, SNEGSKA (reference sequence). This CDR3 is 16 amino acids long. After removal of 3 bases from V and 4 bases from J, the junction contained 9 bases not matched to a gene. CDR3 protein: CSARGQGAPFSYGYTF. The CDR3 coding sequence is TGCAGTGCTAGGGGACAGGGGGCCCCCTTTAGCTATGGCTACACCTTC.

This clonotype was picked up many times. V is TRBV24-1 and J is TRBJ2-1, with 10 bases identical to TRBD1. The junction had 5 bases not matched to a gene; V was cut back by 4 bases and J by 6 bases. Germline V CDR1 and CDR2: KGHDR, SFDVKD. The CDR3 loop spans 15 amino acids. The CDR3 DNA is TGTGCCACCAGTGAGCCGGACAGGGGGAGCAATGAGCAGTTCTTC. It encodes CATSEPDRGSNEQFF.